This T cell receptor beta chain derives from a study of memory CD4+ T cells and cytomegalovirus serostatus. General study results and limits: About 40% of the 164 known CMV-associated TCRbeta sequences appeared in CD4+ memory. The CMV-associated TCR signature appears largely within the CD4+ memory repertoire.

In the case of this clone: Its specificity is unknown.

V dropped 1 base and J dropped 7 bases, with 18 bases sitting between them. CDR3 length: 15 residues. The V gene's germline CDR1 is SGHDT and CDR2 YYEEEE. The sort gate was single viable CD3+CD4+CD8-CD45RO+ cells for memory CD4+ T cells. Donors' CMV status reflects serum IgG against pp150, pp28, p38, p52. After thawing, CD4+ T cells were positively selected. Repertoires were generated with immunoSEQ multiplex PCR, while TCRdb's copy carries only in-frame clones and drops some. This sample yields roughly 54,000 clones, of which 70% to 80% are seen a single time; 1.5% to 2% belongs to the top ten. The chain couples TRBV5-6 to TRBJ2-7, with D maybe TRBD1 (6 bases). This TCR was recovered from an adult in good health and CMV-seronegative. Input material: memory CD4+ T cells from blood. Here the CDR3 DNA reads TGTGCCAGCAGCTTGATGGGGCAGGGGTCTGAGGAGCAGTACTTC. It translates to CASSLMGQGSEEQYF.